This T cell receptor (beta chain) was observed in a study of shared clonotypes between healthy human individuals (dated by TCRdb to the early 2020s). The study in broad terms: A few men and a couple of women, aged 18 to 49 years, made up the cohort. Between about 0.8 and 9.5 billion PBMCs per donor were obtained by leukapheresis. To estimate repertoire size and how much clonotype sharing occurs between individuals, the study deeply sequenced the blood TCR repertoires of 5 or 6 healthy adults. Different laboratories and diverse techniques were used to prepare libraries and sequence TCR repertoires, to increase sequencing depth and limit assay-specific biases. The paper as a whole reports these results and caveats: Based on pairwise subsampling, the degree of clonotype sharing among donors was expected to be affected by sequencing depth. Sampling was restricted to blood, and TCR repertoires in tissue are likely to differ from TCR repertoires in blood. The small number of donors limited the genetic and exposure-history diversity represented.

Unmatched junction bases come to 4, with V trimmed by 6 bases and J by 5 bases. From its cysteine to its phenylalanine, the CDR3 spans 14 amino acids. Kept here is only the CDR3 DNA, which spans 42 bases and is read in frame from base 1. CDR1 and CDR2 are drawn from the germline V gene: MGHDK, SYGVNS. Using the deep immunoSEQ assay, multiplex PCR amplified TCR CDR3 regions from genomic DNA. Genomic DNA extracted from each cell subset was distributed evenly over all wells of several immunoSEQ 96-well plates, and each plate served as one replicate. For unsorted PBMC, about 300 ng of genomic DNA, equivalent to around 30,000 T cell genomes, went into each replicate PCR. Ten immunoSEQ deep assay plates were used to sequence the unsorted PBMC genomic DNA. Purified libraries were measured with a Qubit 3.0 fluorometer, size-checked on a Bioanalyzer 2100, and measured again with the KAPA Library Quantification kit. Each immunoSEQ 96-well plate was sequenced on its own single-read 150-cycle Illumina NextSeq 550 flow cell. The published analysis was carried out like this. The immunoSEQ output contained only junctional sequences without quality scores, so filtering could not match that applied to full-length reads. To assign V/J genes and CDR3, sequences were annotated using PyIR, a Python wrapper for IgBLAST v1.9, with IMGT germline references. Reads with weak V/J assignments (E-value above 1e-6), missing CDR3, stop codons, out-of-frame junctions, or ambiguous translated residues were removed. V3J clonotypes were defined by identical inferred V gene, J gene, and CDR3 amino acid sequence. The percentage overlap between two repertoires was calculated by dividing the number of shared unique clonotypes by the size of the smaller repertoire. RTK rarefaction, the Chao1 estimator, and Recon v2.1 estimates of unobserved clonotypes were used to assess repertoire richness. Held by TCRdb, this immuneACCESS table contains in-frame sequences only and omits some clones. Under half of the omission traces to an unresolved V gene where checked; the cause of the rest is unknown. V and J calls and clone size are copied from that table; D and trimming were computed from the DNA. This sample has some 510,000 clones in its table, and roughly 78% of those were observed once. 10% to 15% of the sample is held by the ten biggest clonotypes.

With regard to this clone: No antigen is known for it. Base qualities are not at hand, and no much larger clone is one base apart.

The donors were healthy, HIV-negative adults with no recently reported acute infections or vaccinations. Only Caucasian adults living in Nashville, Tennessee, USA were represented among the donors. In the unsorted samples, 70 million to 90 million PBMCs were counted, and genomic DNA was extracted using the QIAamp DNA Blood Mini kit. Blood was collected by leukapheresis, and PBMCs were isolated by Ficoll-Histopaque density gradient centrifugation and then cryopreserved in liquid nitrogen vapor phase. This chain joins TRBV25-1 to TRBJ2-5; TRBD2 lines up with 12 middle nucleotides. The sample was PBMCs. The clonotype comes from a woman in her 40s in good health. Some clones in this sample may be carry-over from other donors' samples. The nucleotides are TGTGCCAGCAGGACTAGCGGGAGCGGCGAGACCCAGTACTTC. The encoded protein is CASRTSGSGETQYF.